Sequencing of this T cell receptor beta chain was carried out in a study of T cell changes during pregnancy in multiple sclerosis. Deletions cut 0 bases from V and 6 bases from J, with 10 bases between. Germline CDR1 and CDR2: SGHNT and YYREEE (reference sequence). This CDR3 contains 13 residues. This clone was counted between two and nine times. Generated by immunoSEQ multiplex PCR, the TCRdb table keeps only in-frame clones and is missing some. This sample has roughly 32,000 clones; roughly 87% occur once, and the top ten carry approximately 10%. Sample: CD8+ T cells from peripheral blood mononuclear cells, taken in the third trimester of pregnancy. This receptor was identified in a female donor with multiple sclerosis, enrolled in a pregnancy study. This rearrangement joins TRBV5-4 to TRBJ2-7; D remains unclear. This CDR3 is CASSLALSSEQYF. As DNA, the CDR3 is TGTGCCAGCAGCTTGGCCCTCTCGTCCGAGCAGTACTTC.